This entry lists 7 T cell receptor beta chains sequenced from one sample in a study of multiple sclerosis patients with progressive multifocal leukoencephalopathy. Time point specified: before natalizumab initiation. The assay was immunoSEQ multiplex PCR, and TCRdb's table has in-frame clones only and misses some. The sample contains tens of thousands of clones, roughly 92% of which appear only once. What was sequenced was PBMCs. The receptors were gathered from a man aged 25 to 40 with multiple sclerosis.

This clone occurred once. This chain joins TRBV18 and TRBJ1-5, with D tentatively TRBD1 (5 bases). Looked up from germline, CDR1 is KGHSH and CDR2 is LQKENI. The CDR3 extends over 15 amino acids. Trimming removed 2 bases from V and 4 bases from J, with 12 bases in between. The CDR3 nucleotides read TGTGCCAGCTCACCAATGGGGGACCTAAATCAGCCCCAGCATTTT. It is translated as CASSPMGDLNQPQHF.

The CDR3 loop reads CAWSVGVTNYGYTF. As DNA, the CDR3 is TGTGCCTGGAGTGTAGGTGTGACTAACTATGGCTACACCTTC. V gene TRBV30 combines with J gene TRBJ1-2; D not resolved. The V gene lost 0 bases and the J gene lost 0 bases, with 8 bases spanning the gap. Looked up from germline, CDR1 is GTSNPN and CDR2 is SVGIG (reference sequence). This CDR3 spans 14 amino acids.

The gene calls are TRBV29-1 and TRBJ1-1, with D perhaps TRBD1 (6 bases). The V and J ends lost 4 bases and 6 bases respectively, with 12 bases between them. The germline V gene encodes CDR1 SQVTM and CDR2 ANQGSEA. The CDR3 length is 12 residues. This CDR3 is CSVAPQGSEAFF. In DNA, the CDR3 is TGCAGCGTTGCCCCACAGGGTTCTGAAGCTTTCTTT.

The chain links TRBV7-2 to TRBJ2-1, with D possibly TRBD2 on 6 matching bases. This CDR3 contains 16 residues. CDR1 is SGHTA, CDR2 FQGNSA, per germline. The V end was cut by 7 bases, the J end by 1 base, with 17 bases between. In nucleotides, the CDR3 is TGTGCCAGCACCGAACTAGCCGGAGGGTCCTACAATGAGCAGTTCTTC. Its protein is CASTELAGGSYNEQFF. Combining the CDR3 with reference TRBV7-2 and TRBJ2-1 gives the whole variable domain GAGVSQSPSNKVTEKGKDVELRCDPISGHTALYWYRQSLGQGLEFLIYFQGNSAPDKSGLPSDRFSAERTGGSVSTLTIQRTQQEDSAVYLCASTELAGGSYNEQFFGPGTRLTVL.

This chain connects TRBV4-3 to TRBJ2-2, with 10 bases fitting TRBD1. The V and J ends lost 1 base and 5 bases, in that order; junction bases with no gene match: 4. Germline V gene data show CDR1 as LGHNA and CDR2 as YSLEER. The CDR3 sequence is 16 residues long. In DNA form, the CDR3 reads TGCGCCAGCAGCCAAGCGACAGGGGGCTGGACCGGGGAGCTGTTTTTT. It specifies CASSQATGGWTGELFF.

The chain uses TRBV27 and TRBJ2-3; D unclear. Trimming took off 2 bases at V and 0 bases at J, with 30 bases between the two ends. The CDR3 is 22 residues long. In germline, CDR1 is MNHEY, CDR2 SMNVEV (reference sequence). CDR3 coding DNA: TGTGCCAGCAGTTTAGATGGGATGGCAGGTCGTCTCCATCTTACTAGCACAGATACGCAGTATTTT. This gives the protein CASSLDGMAGRLHLTSTDTQYF.

CDR3 coding DNA: TGTGCCAGCAGTGTTGGACGGTCTCCTAACTATGGCTACACCTTC. It translates to CASSVGRSPNYGYTF. This chain joins TRBV2 and TRBJ1-2; D gene unclear. V was clipped by 4 bases and J by 0 bases, with 12 bases between them. The CDR3 length is 15 residues. Germline V gene data show CDR1 as SNHLY and CDR2 as FYNNEI.